What follows describes a single T cell receptor (beta chain). Its cognate antigen is unknown. This CDR3 is 15 amino acids long. Trimming cost V 3 bases and J 2 bases; bases outside gene matches: 4. Germline V CDR1 and CDR2: MNHNS, SASEGT. The data are from a study of cytomegalovirus exposure and HLA in healthy donors. PCR was performed using 60 Vbeta and 13 Jbeta primers. Profiled with immunoSEQ multiplex PCR; TCRdb holds only in-frame clones, not every one. The sample contains about 140,000 clones, around 80% of which appear only once. Study observations and caveats: CMV serostatus alone was available as immune exposure information. Rare sequences made up most TCRs, while some public TCRs were found in many donors. Prior analysis indicated that the majority of TCR beta V segments exhibited productivity approximately 90% or approximately 30% of the time. The likely explanation for a cluster of highly shared sequence variants was sequencing artifact.

The chain carries TRBV6-1 and TRBJ1-1; 9 nucleotides align to TRBD1. This clonotype originated in a man aged 35 to 55 in good health and CMV-seropositive. The sample was PBMCs. The CDR3 DNA follows: TGTGCCAGCAGTGATTACAGGGGGCGTAACACTGAAGCTTTCTTT. As protein: CASSDYRGRNTEAFF.